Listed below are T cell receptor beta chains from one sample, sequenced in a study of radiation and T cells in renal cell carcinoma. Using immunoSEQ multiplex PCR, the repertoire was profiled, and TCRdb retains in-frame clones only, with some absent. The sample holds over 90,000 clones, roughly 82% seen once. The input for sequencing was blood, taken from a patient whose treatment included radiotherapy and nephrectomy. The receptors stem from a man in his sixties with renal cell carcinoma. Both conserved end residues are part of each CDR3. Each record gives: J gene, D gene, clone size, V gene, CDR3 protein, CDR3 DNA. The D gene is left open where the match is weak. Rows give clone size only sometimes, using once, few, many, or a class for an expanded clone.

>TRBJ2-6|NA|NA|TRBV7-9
CASSFRPEGANVLTF
TGTGCCAGCAGCTTCCGGCCGGAAGGGGCCAACGTCCTGACTTTC
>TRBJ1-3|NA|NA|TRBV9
CASSEPGNTIYF
TGTGCCAGCAGCGAACCTGGAAACACCATATATTTT
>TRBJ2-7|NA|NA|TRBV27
CASSRRVFYEQYF
TGTGCCAGCAGTAGAAGGGTCTTCTACGAGCAGTACTTC
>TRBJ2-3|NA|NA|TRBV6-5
CASCSGESLADTQYF
TGTGCCAGCTGCTCCGGAGAGAGTCTCGCAGATACGCAGTATTTT
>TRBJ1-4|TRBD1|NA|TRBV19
CASSIRQGVGEKLFF
TGTGCCAGTAGTATTCGACAGGGGGTGGGTGAAAAACTGTTTTTT
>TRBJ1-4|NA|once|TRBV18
CASSLQGANEKLFF
TGTGCCAGCTCGCTACAGGGAGCTAATGAAAAACTGTTTTTT
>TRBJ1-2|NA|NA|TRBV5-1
CASRPNGGPVPRARNYGYTF
TGCGCCAGCAGACCTAATGGAGGACCAGTTCCGCGTGCCCGGAACTATGGCTACACCTTC
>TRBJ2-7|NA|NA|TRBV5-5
CASSPRGSPIRYEQYF
TGTGCCAGCAGCCCCCGCGGAAGTCCAATTCGCTACGAGCAGTACTTC
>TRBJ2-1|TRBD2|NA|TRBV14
CASSQGAAGKQFF
TGTGCCAGCAGCCAAGGAGCAGCGGGAAAGCAGTTCTTC
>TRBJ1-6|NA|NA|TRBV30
CAWSVGGRGSPLHF
TGTGCCTGGAGTGTAGGGGGGCGCGGTTCACCCCTCCACTTT
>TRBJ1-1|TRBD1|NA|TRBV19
CASSIDRGGTEAFF
TGTGCCAGTAGTATAGACAGGGGGGGCACTGAAGCTTTCTTT
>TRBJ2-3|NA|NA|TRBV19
CASSIRNTDTQYF
TGTGCCAGTAGTATTCGCAACACAGATACGCAGTATTTT
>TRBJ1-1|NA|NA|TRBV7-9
CASSFGANGGEAFF
TGTGCCAGCAGCTTTGGTGCGAATGGCGGAGAAGCTTTCTTT
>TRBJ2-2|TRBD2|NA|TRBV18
CASSPKLAGTNTGELFF
TGTGCCAGCTCACCGAAACTAGCGGGGACAAACACCGGGGAGCTGTTTTTT
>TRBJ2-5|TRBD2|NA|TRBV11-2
CASSLDAGAGGSETQYF
TGTGCCAGCAGCTTAGACGCGGGAGCGGGAGGTTCCGAGACCCAGTACTTC
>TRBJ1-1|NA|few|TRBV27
CASSWTVNTEAFF
TGTGCCAGCAGTTGGACAGTGAACACTGAAGCTTTCTTT
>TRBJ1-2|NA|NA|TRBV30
CAWRRGANYGYTF
TGTGCCTGGAGGAGGGGAGCTAACTATGGCTACACCTTC
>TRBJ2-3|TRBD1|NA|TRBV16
CASSQPSRDRGRDTQYF
TGTGCCAGCAGCCAACCGTCCCGGGACAGGGGCAGGGATACGCAGTATTTT
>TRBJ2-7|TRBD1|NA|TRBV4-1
CASSHSTGGDRGHEQYF
TGCGCCAGCAGCCATTCAACGGGGGGGGACAGGGGCCACGAGCAGTACTTC
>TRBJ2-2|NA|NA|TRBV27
CASSLRGSGELFF
TGTGCCAGCAGTTTACGGGGATCCGGGGAGCTGTTTTTT
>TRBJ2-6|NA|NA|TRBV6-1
CASSESGANVLTF
TGTGCCAGCAGTGAATCCGGGGCCAACGTCCTGACTTTC
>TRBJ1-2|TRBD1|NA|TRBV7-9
CASSPGQETQFYGYTF
TGTGCCAGCAGCCCAGGACAGGAAACTCAGTTCTATGGCTACACCTTC
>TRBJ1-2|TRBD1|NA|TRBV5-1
CASSLNEQGAEGYTF
TGCGCCAGCAGTCTCAATGAACAGGGGGCGGAGGGCTACACCTTC
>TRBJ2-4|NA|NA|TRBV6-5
CASSYFSSDGKNIQYF
TGTGCCAGCAGTTACTTCTCCTCTGATGGCAAAAACATTCAGTACTTC
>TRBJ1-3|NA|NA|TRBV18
CASSPEGAGNTIYF
TGTGCCAGCTCACCAGAGGGGGCTGGAAACACCATATATTTT
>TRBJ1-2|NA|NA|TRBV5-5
CASSLGSSSLSGYTF
TGTGCCAGCAGCTTGGGGAGTTCGAGCCTGAGCGGCTACACCTTC
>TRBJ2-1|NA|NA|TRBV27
CASSLQWAGYYNEQFF
TGTGCCAGCAGTTTACAGTGGGCAGGCTACTACAATGAGCAGTTCTTC
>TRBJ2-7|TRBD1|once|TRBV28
CASTPDREAYEQYF
TGTGCCAGCACCCCGGACAGGGAGGCCTACGAGCAGTACTTC
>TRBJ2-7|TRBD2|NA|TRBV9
CASSGPSGRAPYEQYF
TGTGCCAGCAGCGGACCCAGCGGGAGGGCACCCTACGAGCAGTACTTC
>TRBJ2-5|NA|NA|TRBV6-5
CASSPPGLQETQYF
TGTGCCAGCAGTCCCCCAGGACTACAAGAGACCCAGTACTTC
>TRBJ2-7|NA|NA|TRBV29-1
CSVGQDTEQYF
TGCAGCGTTGGACAGGACACCGAGCAGTACTTC
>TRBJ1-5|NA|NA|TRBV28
CASSPAGGIVQPQHF
TGTGCCAGCAGCCCGGCGGGGGGCATTGTGCAGCCCCAGCATTTT
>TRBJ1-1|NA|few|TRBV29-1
CSVDRGMNTEAFF
TGCAGCGTTGACAGGGGAATGAACACTGAAGCTTTCTTT
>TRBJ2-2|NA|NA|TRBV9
CASSVREAGPGVRRATGELFF
TGTGCCAGCAGCGTACGGGAAGCGGGCCCCGGGGTCCGTCGTGCCACCGGGGAGCTGTTTTTT
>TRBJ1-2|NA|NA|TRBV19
CASSISVTRANYGYTF
TGTGCCAGTAGTATCAGCGTCACCCGAGCTAACTATGGCTACACCTTC
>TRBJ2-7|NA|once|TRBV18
CASSPPPGSYEQYF
TGTGCCAGCTCACCACCGCCAGGGTCCTACGAGCAGTACTTC
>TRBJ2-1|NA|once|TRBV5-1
CASSTGPPSSYNEQFF
TGCGCCAGCAGCACCGGGCCTCCAAGCTCCTACAATGAGCAGTTCTTC
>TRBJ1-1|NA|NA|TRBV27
CASSLSGGIRNTEAFF
TGTGCCAGCAGTTTATCGGGCGGGATCCGGAACACTGAAGCTTTCTTT
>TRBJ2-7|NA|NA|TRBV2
CASIAGTGYEQYF
TGTGCCAGCATCGCCGGGACCGGCTACGAGCAGTACTTC
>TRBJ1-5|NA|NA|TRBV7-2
CASSLDGHSNQPQHF
TGTGCCAGCAGCCTCGACGGGCATAGCAATCAGCCCCAGCATTTT
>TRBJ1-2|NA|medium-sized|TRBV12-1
CASSVGQGNYGYTF
NA
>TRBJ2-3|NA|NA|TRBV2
CASKEGGLDTQYF
TGTGCCAGCAAAGAAGGCGGGCTGGATACGCAGTATTTT
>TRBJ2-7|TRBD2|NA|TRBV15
CATSTLAGTGEQYF
TGTGCCACCAGCACCTTAGCGGGAACTGGCGAGCAGTACTTC
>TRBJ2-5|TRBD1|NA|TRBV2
CASRTGVQETQYF
TGTGCCAGCCGGACAGGGGTTCAAGAGACCCAGTACTTC
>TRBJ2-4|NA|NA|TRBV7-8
CASSPLGRRDIQYF
TGTGCCAGCAGCCCCCTGGGAAGGCGGGACATTCAGTACTTC
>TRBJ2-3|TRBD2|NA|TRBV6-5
CASSYTSGSRPDTQYF
TGTGCCAGCAGTTATACTAGCGGGAGTAGGCCAGATACGCAGTATTTT